The 16 T cell receptor beta chains below all came from one sample that was sequenced in a study of blood T cell repertoires in COVID-19. Profiling relied on immunoSEQ multiplex PCR, and the TCRdb table lists in-frame clones only, not all of them. The sample has around 250,000 clones; approximately 87% are singletons. Sequences were obtained from peripheral blood. Receptor source: a man aged 60 to 75 with acute or convalescent COVID-19.

The V call is TRBV19, the J call TRBJ2-1; 8 bases are shared with TRBD2. Germline trimming cut 3 bases from V and 5 bases from J; bases unmatched to any gene: 6. Germline CDR1 and CDR2: LNHDA and SQIVND (reference sequence). The CDR3 contains 15 residues. The CDR3 DNA sequence: TGTGCCAGTAGTATGGGGGCGGGAGGACACAATGAGCAGTTCTTC. Translating it yields CASSMGAGGHNEQFF.

The chain couples TRBV2 to TRBJ2-5, with a tentative D call TRBD1 (5 bases). Germline V gene sequence: CDR1 SNHLY, CDR2 FYNNEI. The germline V and J ends were trimmed by 7 bases and 4 bases, with 10 bases remaining between them. This CDR3 comprises 12 residues. The CDR3 spells CASKGPGETQYF. CDR3 in DNA: TGTGCCAGCAAGGGGCCGGGAGAGACCCAGTACTTC.

The V call is TRBV19, the J call TRBJ1-1, with 8 bases aligning to TRBD1. The CDR3 is 13 residues long. V shed 8 bases, J shed 0 bases, and the junction held 2 bases outside the gene matches. Germline assignment: CDR1 LNHDA and CDR2 SQIVND (reference sequence). The CDR3 reads CASGQGMNTEAFF. The DNA of the CDR3 is TGTGCCAGTGGACAGGGAATGAACACTGAAGCTTTCTTT.

This rearrangement joins TRBV3-1 (or the pseudogene TRBV3-2) to TRBJ1-5, with TRBD1 matching 11 bases. CDR1 and CDR2 from the germline V gene are LGHDT and YNNKEL (reference sequence). CDR3 length: 16 residues. The J segment lost 4 bases and the V segment lost 4 bases, leaving 6 bases of the junction unmatched. The DNA of the CDR3 is TGTGCCAGCAGCCGAACCGGGACAGGGGGAAATCAGCCCCAGCATTTT. Translation: CASSRTGTGGNQPQHF.

J is TRBJ1-5 and V is TRBV30; the D is unclear. V was pared by 0 bases and J by 7 bases, with 10 bases between. The CDR3 runs 13 residues. From germline, CDR1 is GTSNPN and CDR2 SVGIG (reference sequence). CDR3 DNA sequence: TGTGCCTGGAGTGTATCATTTCAACAGCCCCAGCATTTT. Translated: CAWSVSFQQPQHF.

J is TRBJ1-2 and V is TRBV4-3; TRBD1 is a possible D gene (6 bases). Germline V CDR1 and CDR2: LGHNA, YSLEER. Trimming cost V 5 bases and J 0 bases, with 13 bases left between them. CDR3 length equals 15 residues. The chain's CDR3 is CASSYQTGANYGYTF. In DNA, the CDR3 is TGCGCCAGCAGCTACCAGACAGGAGCTAACTATGGCTACACCTTC.

The gene calls are TRBV4-2 and TRBJ2-3; possible D gene TRBD2, 6 bases. CDR1 and CDR2 from the germline V gene are LGHNA and YNFKEQ. The CDR3 runs to 14 residues. Trimming removed 4 bases at V and 4 bases at J, with 12 bases between. CDR3 nucleotide sequence: TGTGCCAGCAGCCTGCGGGATTCGGCAGATACGCAGTATTTT. It yields the protein CASSLRDSADTQYF.

The CDR3 sequence: CAWSVPRTSSGNTIYF. The CDR3 DNA follows: TGTGCCTGGAGTGTACCGAGGACAAGCTCTGGAAACACCATATATTTT. V gene TRBV30 combines with J gene TRBJ1-3; D is possibly TRBD1 (5 bases). V was shortened by 0 bases and J by 0 bases, with 12 bases between the two germline ends. The CDR3 contains 16 residues. Germline V gene data show CDR1 as GTSNPN and CDR2 as SVGIG (reference sequence).

This chain links TRBV4-3 with TRBJ1-3; a possible D gene is TRBD1 (5 bases). This CDR3 comprises 18 residues. Trimming left V 3 bases short and J 0 bases short, with 18 bases between. Germline CDR1 and CDR2: LGHNA and YSLEER. The CDR3: CASSQGSFGGYSGNTIYF. The CDR3, as DNA: TGCGCCAGCAGCCAGGGCTCTTTCGGGGGTTACTCTGGAAACACCATATATTTT.

The chain uses TRBV2 and TRBJ2-7; TRBD2 matches 7 bases. V was pared by 6 bases and J by 5 bases, with 13 bases of the junction left unmatched. Per the germline V gene, CDR1 is SNHLY and CDR2 is FYNNEI. CDR3 length equals 15 residues. Here the CDR3 reads CASSGGTLQRNEQYF. The CDR3 DNA is TGTGCCAGCAGCGGGGGGACTCTACAGCGTAACGAGCAGTACTTC. The full variable domain, rest sourced from reference TRBV2 and TRBJ2-7, is EPEVTQTPSHQVTQMGQEVILRCVPISNHLYFYWYRQILGQKVEFLVSFYNNEISEKSEIFDDQFSVERPDGSNFTLKIRSTKLEDSAMYFCASSGGTLQRNEQYFGPGTRLTVT.

The chain has TRBV2 and TRBJ1-4; D ambiguous. The CDR3 is 13 amino acids. V was trimmed by 4 bases and J by 4 bases, leaving 7 bases between them. Germline CDR1 is SNHLY and CDR2 is FYNNEI. The CDR3 protein is CASSVGFNEKLFF. The CDR3 bases are TGTGCCAGCAGTGTCGGGTTTAATGAAAAACTGTTTTTT.

The chain is built from TRBV5-1 and TRBJ1-1; D is possibly TRBD1 (5 bases). This CDR3 has 14 residues. CDR1 SGHRS and CDR2 YFSETQ come from the germline V gene. Between the trimmed V and J ends, which lost 0 bases and 0 bases, there was a span of 6 bases. This CDR3 reads CASSLGTMNTEAFF. CDR3 coding DNA: TGCGCCAGCAGCTTGGGGACAATGAACACTGAAGCTTTCTTT.

The CDR3 protein is CASSIDRGGGIPFANTGELFF. The CDR3 nucleotides read TGTGCCAGTAGTATAGATCGGGGGGGAGGGATACCCTTCGCGAACACCGGGGAGCTGTTTTTT. This chain connects TRBV19 to TRBJ2-2; 8 positions agree with TRBD2. Germline CDR1 and CDR2: LNHDA and SQIVND (reference sequence). The CDR3 is 21 residues long. The trim removed 0 bases at V and 0 bases at J, leaving 15 bases unmatched.

The chain has TRBV11-2 and TRBJ1-1, with a tentative D call TRBD1 (5 bases). Germline CDR1 is SGHAT and CDR2 is FQNNGV. V was pared by 5 bases and J by 1 base, with 11 bases between. The CDR3 contains 14 residues. As DNA, the CDR3 is TGTGCCAGCAGCCCTATAAGGGGGAACACTGAAGCTTTCTTT. Encoded protein: CASSPIRGNTEAFF.

The V gene is TRBV4-1, the J gene TRBJ2-5, with a tentative D call TRBD1 (5 bases). The CDR3 totals 11 residues. V was pared by 5 bases and J by 4 bases, with 5 bases between. From germline, CDR1 is MGHRA and CDR2 YSYEKL. In DNA, the CDR3 is TGCGCCAGCAGCAGGGGAGAGACCCAGTACTTC. Residues: CASSRGETQYF.

This chain connects TRBV27 to TRBJ2-5, with 7 bases fitting TRBD1. Germline assignment: CDR1 MNHEY and CDR2 SMNVEV (reference sequence). The CDR3 is made up of 17 amino acids. Trimming cost V 5 bases and J 0 bases; bases outside gene matches: 12. The CDR3 sequence is CASSHRGPNLYQETQYF. The CDR3 DNA reads TGTGCCAGCAGTCACAGGGGTCCCAACCTTTACCAAGAGACCCAGTACTTC.